These 24 T cell receptor beta chains came from one sample sequenced in a study of spatial heterogeneity in lung cancer. Time point here: sample taken at primary tumor resection. Whole RNA was taken from tumor, nontumor lung or frozen PBMC; it was then sequenced unsorted. Via MiXCR, TCRdb re-called the 5' RACE reads, giving one row per CDR3 protein. The profile covers around 9,800 distinct CDR3 sequences, with roughly a quarter appearing a single time and about 35% taken by the ten largest. The sample was PBMCs, taken at surgery. The receptors derive from a female donor with early-stage non-small cell lung cancer.

The chain is built from TRBV20-1 and TRBJ2-1; perhaps TRBD2 as D (5 bases). Trimming took 0 bases from V and 7 from J, leaving 16 bases between them. This CDR3 has 15 residues. Per germline, CDR1 DFQATT and CDR2 SNEGSKA (reference sequence). CDR3 region: CSARETLGRWNEQFF. CDR3 coding DNA: TGCAGTGCTAGAGAAACACTAGGCCGTTGGAATGAGCAGTTCTTC.

By share, this clonotype ranks as medium-sized (0.01 to 0.1%). The chain combines TRBV28 with TRBJ2-7; 7 bases agree with TRBD1. Germline V gene data show CDR1 as MDHEN and CDR2 as SYDVKM. The trim removed 4 bases at V and 6 bases at J, leaving 6 bases unmatched. The CDR3 consists of 13 residues. The CDR3 here is CASSSGQFPEQYF. For the CDR3, the DNA is TGTGCCAGCAGTTCGGGACAGTTTCCCGAGCAGTACTTC.

The chain couples TRBV6-5 to TRBJ2-1; 12 bases align to TRBD2. Germline V CDR1 and CDR2: MNHEY, SVGAGI. The CDR3 is 15 residues long. J was trimmed by 6 bases and V by 6 bases; bases with no gene match: 6. The CDR3 spells CASRLTSGRRNEQFF. CDR3 nucleotide sequence: TGTGCCAGCAGGCTGACTAGCGGGAGACGCAATGAGCAGTTCTTC.

This CDR3 is CASSYRYEQYF. The CDR3 bases are TGTGCCAGCAGTTATCGTTACGAGCAGTACTTC. The J gene is TRBJ2-7, the V gene TRBV6-2 or TRBV6-3; D remains unclear. This CDR3 contains 11 residues. The germline V and J ends were trimmed by 3 bases and 4 bases, with 4 bases remaining between them. The germline CDR1 and CDR2 sequences are MNHEY and SVGEGT.

The CDR3: CSVEKGQQETQYF. As DNA, the CDR3 is TGCAGCGTTGAAAAGGGACAGCAAGAGACCCAGTACTTC. The rearrangement uses TRBV29-1 and TRBJ2-5; 7 bases agree with TRBD1. Trimming removed 2 bases from V and 2 bases from J; junction bases left unmatched: 2. This CDR3 is 13 amino acids long. CDR1 SQVTM and CDR2 ANQGSEA come from the germline V gene.

This clonotype has more than one count but fewer than ten. The rearrangement links TRBV7-2 to TRBJ2-7, with 9 bases aligning to TRBD1. Looked up from germline, CDR1 is SGHTA and CDR2 is FQGNSA. Trimming cost V 6 bases and J 3 bases; bases outside gene matches: 3. The CDR3 has 13 amino acids. As DNA, the CDR3 is TGTGCCAGCAGGGGGACAGGGATCTACGAGCAGTACTTC. Its translation is CASRGTGIYEQYF.

The chain combines TRBV3-1 with TRBJ1-5; the match to TRBD1 covers 7 bases. There are 15 residues in the CDR3. V lost 4 bases and J lost 6; bases outside the gene matches: 9. Germline V CDR1 and CDR2: LGHDT, YNNKEL (reference sequence). The CDR3 bases are TGTGCCAGCAGCCGGGGAACAGGGGAGTTTCAGCCCCAGCATTTT. This gives the protein CASSRGTGEFQPQHF.

V and J are TRBV5-1 and TRBJ1-2; 8 bases are a match to TRBD1. The germline V gene has CDR1 SGHRS and CDR2 YFSETQ. The CDR3 length is 16 residues. The trim removed 0 bases at V and 4 bases at J, leaving 8 bases unmatched. CDR3 amino acids: CASSLEDRGKGYGYTF. The CDR3, as DNA: TGCGCCAGCAGCTTGGAAGACAGGGGAAAGGGCTATGGCTACACCTTC.

By proportion, this clonotype is medium-sized. The chain joins TRBV2 to TRBJ2-1; D is possibly TRBD1 (6 bases). Germline lookup yields CDR1 SNHLY and CDR2 FYNNEI. Trimming left V 8 bases short and J 3 bases short, with 17 bases between. This CDR3 region has 15 residues. CDR3 protein: CASPEGGVGYNEQFF. The CDR3 coding sequence is TGTGCCAGCCCCGAAGGGGGAGTCGGCTACAATGAGCAGTTCTTC.

The sample holds many counts of this clonotype. This chain links TRBV30 with TRBJ2-3; possibly TRBD1 for D (6 bases). The ends were cut back, 3 bases at V and 4 bases at J, with 14 bases in the middle. The germline V gene encodes CDR1 GTSNPN and CDR2 SVGIG (reference sequence). CDR3 length equals 14 residues. The CDR3 reads CAWRDTGWSDTQYF. The CDR3 DNA sequence: TGTGCCTGGAGGGACACAGGGTGGTCAGATACGCAGTATTTT.

The gene calls are TRBV5-1 and TRBJ2-7; 8 nucleotides agree with TRBD1. This CDR3 spans 16 amino acids. Germline lookup yields CDR1 SGHRS and CDR2 YFSETQ. V shed 0 bases and J 0 bases; nucleotides not matched to a gene: 5. Here the CDR3 DNA reads TGCGCCAGCAGCTTGGCGGCAGGGGGCGCCTCCTACGAGCAGTACTTC. The encoded protein is CASSLAAGGASYEQYF.

Within the sample, this clonotype is medium-sized (0.01 to 0.1%). This chain uses TRBV28 with TRBJ1-3; TRBD1 matches at 7 bases. Germline assignment: CDR1 MDHEN and CDR2 SYDVKM. V was clipped by 2 bases and J by 0 bases; unmatched bases: 4. CDR3 length: 16 residues. The DNA of the CDR3 is TGTGCCAGCAGTTTAGGGGGACAGAGCTCTGGAAACACCATATATTTT. Protein sequence: CASSLGGQSSGNTIYF.

The chain has TRBV6-6 and TRBJ2-5, with D possibly being TRBD1 or TRBD2 (5 bases each). V gave up 7 bases and J gave up 7 bases, with 13 bases separating them. The CDR3 sequence is 12 residues long. Germline CDR1 is MNHNY and CDR2 is SVGAGI (reference sequence). The CDR3 loop is CASNAFGGTQYF. CDR3 in DNA: TGTGCCAGCAACGCATTTGGGGGGACCCAGTACTTC.

The V gene is TRBV28, the J gene TRBJ2-1; no clear D. The CDR3 totals 15 residues. The V gene lost 7 bases and the J gene lost 6 bases, with 19 bases spanning the gap. CDR1 and CDR2 from the germline V gene are MDHEN and SYDVKM. This CDR3 reads CASNSHVTACNEQFF. The CDR3 DNA reads as TGTGCCAGCAATAGCCACGTGACGGCCTGCAATGAGCAGTTCTTC. The variable domain in full, with the rest retrieved from reference TRBV28 and TRBJ2-1, is DVKVTQSSRYLVKRTGEKVFLECVQDMDHENMFWYRQDPGLGLRLIYFSYDVKMKEKGDIPEGYSVSREKKERFSLILESASTNQTSMYLCASNSHVTACNEQFFGPGTRLTVL.

By frequency in the sample, this clonotype is hyperexpanded. The CDR3 is CASSSQETQYF. DNA of the CDR3: TGTGCCAGCAGCTCCCAAGAGACCCAGTACTTC. V gene TRBV7-9 combines with J gene TRBJ2-5, with D uncertain. The germline V and J ends were trimmed by 4 bases and 1 base, with 1 base remaining between them. Germline assignment: CDR1 SEHNR and CDR2 FQNEAQ (reference sequence). The CDR3 has 11 amino acids.

This clonotype rates as medium-sized. V is TRBV7-2 and J is TRBJ1-1; no definite D call. Germline values: CDR1 SGHTA, CDR2 FQGNSA. CDR3 length: 14 residues. The germline V and J ends were trimmed by 0 bases and 3 bases, with 8 bases remaining between them. The CDR3 bases are TGTGCCAGCAGCTTAGCAGGGAGGGACACTGAAGCTTTCTTT. This gives the protein CASSLAGRDTEAFF. The whole variable domain, remainder taken from reference TRBV7-2 and TRBJ1-1, is GAGVSQSPSNKVTEKGKDVELRCDPISGHTALYWYRQSLGQGLEFLIYFQGNSAPDKSGLPSDRFSAERTGGSVSTLTIQRTQQEDSAVYLCASSLAGRDTEAFFGQGTRLTVV.

This clonotype was counted at least ten times. This chain uses TRBV30 with TRBJ1-5; D possibly corresponds to TRBD1 (6 bases). Germline-derived CDR1 and CDR2 are GTSNPN and SVGIG (reference sequence). CDR3 length: 14 residues. V was cut by 0 bases and J by 6 bases, with 12 bases left in between. The CDR3 loop reads CAWSVQGGTQPQHF. CDR3 DNA: TGTGCCTGGAGTGTACAAGGGGGTACTCAGCCCCAGCATTTT.

This clonotype was detected ten times or more. The gene calls are TRBV7-6 and TRBJ2-7, with a possible D match to TRBD2 (7 bases). The CDR3 contains 14 residues. Germline V lookup: CDR1 SGHVS, CDR2 FNYEAQ. The germline V and J ends were trimmed by 3 bases and 5 bases, with 14 bases remaining between them. The CDR3 DNA is TGTGCCAGCAGCTTCTTGGGGGGGCGGGACGAGCAGTACTTC. Its translation: CASSFLGGRDEQYF.

This clonotype was detected a few times. This chain joins TRBV10-2 and TRBJ1-2, with D hard to call. V was trimmed by 2 bases and J by 4 bases, leaving 11 bases between them. Germline V gene lookup returns CDR1 WSHSY and CDR2 SAAADI. The CDR3 spans 14 residues. This CDR3 is CASSERVESYGYTF. Here the CDR3 DNA reads TGCGCCAGCAGTGAGAGGGTAGAGTCCTATGGCTACACCTTC.

This clonotype has just a few counts. This chain uses TRBV7-3 with TRBJ2-3; the D gene is possibly TRBD2 (6 bases). Trimming shortened V by 4 bases and J by 2 bases, and 10 bases separated the two germline ends. The CDR3 sequence is 14 residues long. Germline lookup yields CDR1 SGHTA and CDR2 FQGTGA. The CDR3 DNA follows: TGTGCCAGCAGCTCCGGCGGGACCACAGATACGCAGTATTTT. It is translated as CASSSGGTTDTQYF.

The chain recombines TRBV12-3 or TRBV12-4 with TRBJ1-3; the D is unclear. The CDR3 loop spans 14 amino acids. Trimming removed 5 bases at V and 0 bases at J, with 8 bases between. The CDR3 coding sequence is TGTGCCAGCAGTCCCCGCCACTCTGGAAACACCATATATTTT. Translation gives CASSPRHSGNTIYF.

This clonotype occurred a few times. The V gene is TRBV5-1, the J gene TRBJ1-1; 8 bases are a match to TRBD1. CDR1 SGHRS and CDR2 YFSETQ come from the germline V gene. Trimming cost V 3 bases and J 8 bases; bases outside gene matches: 15. CDR3 length equals 16 residues. This CDR3 reads CASSSAPDRGGMEAFF. DNA for the CDR3: TGCGCCAGCAGCTCCGCGCCCGACAGGGGAGGGATGGAAGCTTTCTTT.

V and J are TRBV12-3 or TRBV12-4 and TRBJ1-1, with TRBD1 identical over 10 bases. This CDR3 has 14 amino acids. The V and J ends lost 4 bases and 4 bases, in that order; junction bases with no gene match: 3. This CDR3 reads CASSSGTGVTEAFF. As DNA, the CDR3 is TGTGCCAGCAGTTCCGGGACAGGGGTCACTGAAGCTTTCTTT.

J is TRBJ2-5 and V is TRBV20-1; TRBD2 aligns across 8 bases. This CDR3 has 14 residues. Germline CDR1 is DFQATT and CDR2 is SNEGSKA (reference sequence). Losses at the gene ends were 4 bases for V and 3 bases for J; bases not matched to a gene: 7. This chain's CDR3 is CSAKREGNKETQYF. Written as DNA, the CDR3 is TGCAGTGCTAAACGGGAGGGCAATAAAGAGACCCAGTACTTC.